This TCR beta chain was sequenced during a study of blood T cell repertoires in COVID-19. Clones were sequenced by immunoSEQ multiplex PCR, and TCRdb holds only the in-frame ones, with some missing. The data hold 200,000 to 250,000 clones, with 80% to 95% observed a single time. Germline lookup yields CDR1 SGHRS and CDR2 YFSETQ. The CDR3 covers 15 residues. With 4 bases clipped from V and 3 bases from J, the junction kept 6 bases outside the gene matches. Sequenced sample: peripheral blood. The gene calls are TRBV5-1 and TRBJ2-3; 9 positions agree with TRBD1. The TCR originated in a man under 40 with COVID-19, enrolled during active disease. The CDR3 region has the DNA TGCGCCAGCAGCATTGCCGGACAGGGGACAGATACGCAGTATTTT. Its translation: CASSIAGQGTDTQYF.